What follows are 13 T cell receptor beta chains derived from one specimen sequenced in a study of cytomegalovirus exposure and HLA in healthy donors. PCR primers comprised 60 Vbeta and 13 Jbeta primers. Sequencing used immunoSEQ multiplex PCR; TCRdb keeps in-frame clones, though not all of them. In the table there are 150,000 or so clones, 76% of which are singletons. The sample comprised PBMCs. These receptors all come from a female donor in good health and CMV-seronegative.

In its sample, this clone was seen a few times. The chain uses TRBV6-6 and TRBJ2-7; 8 bases align to TRBD1. Trimming removed 6 bases from V and 2 bases from J; junction bases left unmatched: 9. CDR1 MNHNY and CDR2 SVGAGI come from the germline V gene (reference sequence). There are 15 residues in the CDR3. The CDR3 region has the DNA TGTGCCAGCAGACAAGACAGGGGTCCAACCTACGAGCAGTACTTC. As protein: CASRQDRGPTYEQYF.

The rearrangement joins TRBV6-4 to TRBJ2-3, with 10 positions matching TRBD1. The CDR3 spans 15 residues. The V gene end was trimmed by 5 bases and the J gene end by 1 base; junction bases not matched to a gene: 3. CDR1 and CDR2 (germline): MRHNA, SNTAGT. CDR3 sequence reads: CASSRGTGGTDTQYF. CDR3 coding DNA: TGTGCCAGCAGTCGAGGGACAGGGGGCACAGATACGCAGTATTTT.

V is TRBV7-2 and J is TRBJ2-3; TRBD1 aligns across 8 bases. Germline CDR1 SGHTA, CDR2 FQGNSA. There are 15 residues in the CDR3. V shed 5 bases and J 3 bases; nucleotides not matched to a gene: 7. In DNA form, the CDR3 reads TGTGCCAGCAGCCCCCCGGGACAGGCTACAGATACGCAGTATTTT. This sequence encodes CASSPPGQATDTQYF.

The CDR3 is CASSFDTLNTEAFF. CDR3 nucleotide sequence: TGTGCCAGCAGTTTTGACACCTTGAACACTGAAGCTTTCTTT. The chain couples TRBV28 to TRBJ1-1, with D uncertain. This CDR3 contains 14 residues. Trimming shortened V by 3 bases and J by 0 bases, and 8 bases separated the two germline ends. Germline V gene sequence: CDR1 MDHEN, CDR2 SYDVKM.

The chain joins TRBV30 to TRBJ2-1; the D gene is possibly TRBD1 (6 bases). CDR1 and CDR2 (germline): GTSNPN, SVGIG (reference sequence). The CDR3 totals 13 residues. Between the trimmed V and J ends, which lost 8 bases and 4 bases, there was a span of 15 bases. The CDR3 loop reads CARAQGNYNEQFF. In DNA form, the CDR3 reads TGTGCCCGGGCCCAGGGGAATTACAATGAGCAGTTCTTC.

The J gene is TRBJ2-2, the V gene TRBV13; D gene unclear. Germline CDR1 and CDR2: PRHDT and FYEKMQ (reference sequence). This CDR3 is 13 amino acids long. V was trimmed by 7 bases and J by 1 base, leaving 7 bases between them. CDR3 amino acids: CASKAVNTGELFF. The CDR3 DNA follows: TGTGCCAGCAAGGCGGTGAACACCGGGGAGCTGTTTTTT.

This clone came up once. The chain links TRBV7-2 to TRBJ2-2; 9 nucleotides match TRBD2. Germline values: CDR1 SGHTA, CDR2 FQGNSA. V gave up 1 base and J gave up 5 bases; unmatched junction bases: 2. The CDR3 totals 15 residues. The CDR3 protein is CASSLVAGVTGELFF. CDR3 coding DNA: TGTGCCAGCAGCTTAGTAGCGGGAGTAACCGGGGAGCTGTTTTTT.

A single count supports this clone. The chain joins TRBV4-3 to TRBJ2-1; 8 nucleotides agree with TRBD2. J gave up 1 base and V 0 bases, and 2 bases lay outside the gene matches. This CDR3 contains 16 residues. Germline values: CDR1 LGHNA, CDR2 YSLEER. The CDR3 loop is CASSQDTGGSYNEQFF. CDR3 bases: TGCGCCAGCAGCCAAGATACGGGGGGGTCCTACAATGAGCAGTTCTTC.

The chain has TRBV4-2 and TRBJ2-5; 10 nucleotides agree with TRBD1. The length of the CDR3 is 15 residues. CDR1 is LGHNA and CDR2 is YNFKEQ in the germline V gene. V dropped 1 base and J dropped 2; count of bases not matched to a gene: 1. The CDR3: CASSQGTGGQETQYF. The CDR3 nucleotides read TGTGCCAGCAGCCAAGGGACAGGGGGACAAGAGACCCAGTACTTC.

V and J are TRBV7-9 and TRBJ2-3; perhaps TRBD2 as D (7 bases). Trimming took off 5 bases at V and 2 bases at J, with 17 bases between the two ends. The CDR3 runs to 16 residues. CDR1 and CDR2 (germline): SEHNR, FQNEAQ (reference sequence). CDR3 protein: CASSAGASGLTDTQYF. CDR3 DNA sequence: TGTGCCAGCAGCGCGGGGGCTAGCGGCCTCACAGATACGCAGTATTTT. Full variable domain (missing parts from reference TRBV7-9 and TRBJ2-3): DTGVSQNPRHKITKRGQNVTFRCDPISEHNRLYWYRQTLGQGPEFLTYFQNEAQLEKSRLLSDRFSAERPKGSFSTLEIQRTEQGDSAMYLCASSAGASGLTDTQYFGPGTRLTVL.

In nucleotides, the CDR3 is TGCGCCAGCAGCGCGACAGGCAACTGGTACCAAGAGACCCAGTACTTC. Its protein is CASSATGNWYQETQYF. The rearrangement links TRBV5-1 to TRBJ2-5, with D perhaps matching TRBD1 (6 bases). This CDR3 has 16 amino acids. The germline V and J ends were trimmed by 4 bases and 0 bases, with 16 bases remaining between them. Germline loops: CDR1 SGHRS, CDR2 YFSETQ.

J is TRBJ1-2 and V is TRBV4-2, with 7 bases identical to TRBD1. Germline CDR1 reads LGHNA; CDR2 reads YNFKEQ. Germline trimming cut 4 bases from V and 7 bases from J; bases unmatched to any gene: 12. The CDR3 is 15 residues long. CDR3 sequence reads: CASSPERGTASGYTF. DNA of the CDR3: TGTGCCAGCAGCCCGGAACGAGGGACAGCTAGTGGCTACACCTTC.

Remarks on this clone: At one end the junction does not follow the germline gene, possibly because of a read error. V gene TRBV7-9 combines with J gene TRBJ2-2; D remains unclear. CDR3 size: 13 residues. Germline CDR1 and CDR2: SEHNR and FQNEAQ (reference sequence). The CDR3 reads CSSSLPNTGELFF. CDR3 bases: TGTTCCAGCAGCTTACCTAACACCGGGGAGCTGTTTTTT.